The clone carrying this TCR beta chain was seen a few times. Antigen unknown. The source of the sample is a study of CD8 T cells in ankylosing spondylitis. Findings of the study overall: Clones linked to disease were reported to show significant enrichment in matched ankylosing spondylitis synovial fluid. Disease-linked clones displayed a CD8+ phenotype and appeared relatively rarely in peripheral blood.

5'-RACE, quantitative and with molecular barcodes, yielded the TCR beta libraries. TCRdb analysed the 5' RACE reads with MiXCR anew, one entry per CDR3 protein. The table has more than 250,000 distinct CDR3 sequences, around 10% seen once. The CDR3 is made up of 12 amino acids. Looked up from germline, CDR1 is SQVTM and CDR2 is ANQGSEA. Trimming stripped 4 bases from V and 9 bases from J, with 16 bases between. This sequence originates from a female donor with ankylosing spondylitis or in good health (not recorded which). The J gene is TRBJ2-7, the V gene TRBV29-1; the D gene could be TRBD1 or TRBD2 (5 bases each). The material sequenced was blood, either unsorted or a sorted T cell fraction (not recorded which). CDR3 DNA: TGCAGCGTTGTGGGGGTCTTAGACGGGCAGTACTTC. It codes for CSVVGVLDGQYF.